The 3 T cell receptor beta chains in this list originate from one sample, sequenced in a study of post-analysis software for immune sequencing data. Unique molecular identifiers were carried by the TCR beta cDNA libraries. TCRdb re-derived calls from the PCR reads in MiXCR, one entry per CDR3 protein. The table has approximately 160,000 distinct CDR3 sequences, approximately 30% seen once. These TCRs' antigens remain unknown. General study results and limits: There were about 5 TRBV segments more frequent in patients than controls, and TRBV5-6, TRBV5-1 and TRBV20-1 were among them.

Sequencing was performed on blood. These receptors originate from a girl under 18 with multiple sclerosis.

This clonotype showed up just a few times. The chain has TRBV12-3 or TRBV12-4 and TRBJ2-5; 12 nucleotides agree with TRBD2. V was pared by 5 bases and J by 5 bases, with 9 bases of the junction left unmatched. There are 16 residues in the CDR3. In DNA, the CDR3 is TGTGCCAGCAGTCCGGGACTAGCGGGTGCAGGGGAGACCCAGTACTTC. Protein: CASSPGLAGAGETQYF.

The chain uses TRBV12-3 or TRBV12-4 and TRBJ1-5; D gene unclear. CDR3 size: 14 residues. Between the trimmed V and J ends, which lost 3 bases and 7 bases, there was a span of 13 bases. CDR3 sequence (DNA): TGTGCCAGCAGTTTCGAACAGCAGACCCAGCCCCAGCATTTT. Its translation: CASSFEQQTQPQHF.

The chain combines TRBV6-1 with TRBJ2-6; the match to TRBD1 covers 9 bases. Germline values: CDR1 MNHNS, CDR2 SASEGT. The CDR3 contains 21 residues. V was clipped by 7 bases and J by 0 bases; unmatched bases: 19. For the CDR3, the DNA is TGTGCCAGCACCCTTACCCAATGGACAGGGGCGGATTACTCTGGGGCCAACGTCCTGACTTTC. It encodes CASTLTQWTGADYSGANVLTF.